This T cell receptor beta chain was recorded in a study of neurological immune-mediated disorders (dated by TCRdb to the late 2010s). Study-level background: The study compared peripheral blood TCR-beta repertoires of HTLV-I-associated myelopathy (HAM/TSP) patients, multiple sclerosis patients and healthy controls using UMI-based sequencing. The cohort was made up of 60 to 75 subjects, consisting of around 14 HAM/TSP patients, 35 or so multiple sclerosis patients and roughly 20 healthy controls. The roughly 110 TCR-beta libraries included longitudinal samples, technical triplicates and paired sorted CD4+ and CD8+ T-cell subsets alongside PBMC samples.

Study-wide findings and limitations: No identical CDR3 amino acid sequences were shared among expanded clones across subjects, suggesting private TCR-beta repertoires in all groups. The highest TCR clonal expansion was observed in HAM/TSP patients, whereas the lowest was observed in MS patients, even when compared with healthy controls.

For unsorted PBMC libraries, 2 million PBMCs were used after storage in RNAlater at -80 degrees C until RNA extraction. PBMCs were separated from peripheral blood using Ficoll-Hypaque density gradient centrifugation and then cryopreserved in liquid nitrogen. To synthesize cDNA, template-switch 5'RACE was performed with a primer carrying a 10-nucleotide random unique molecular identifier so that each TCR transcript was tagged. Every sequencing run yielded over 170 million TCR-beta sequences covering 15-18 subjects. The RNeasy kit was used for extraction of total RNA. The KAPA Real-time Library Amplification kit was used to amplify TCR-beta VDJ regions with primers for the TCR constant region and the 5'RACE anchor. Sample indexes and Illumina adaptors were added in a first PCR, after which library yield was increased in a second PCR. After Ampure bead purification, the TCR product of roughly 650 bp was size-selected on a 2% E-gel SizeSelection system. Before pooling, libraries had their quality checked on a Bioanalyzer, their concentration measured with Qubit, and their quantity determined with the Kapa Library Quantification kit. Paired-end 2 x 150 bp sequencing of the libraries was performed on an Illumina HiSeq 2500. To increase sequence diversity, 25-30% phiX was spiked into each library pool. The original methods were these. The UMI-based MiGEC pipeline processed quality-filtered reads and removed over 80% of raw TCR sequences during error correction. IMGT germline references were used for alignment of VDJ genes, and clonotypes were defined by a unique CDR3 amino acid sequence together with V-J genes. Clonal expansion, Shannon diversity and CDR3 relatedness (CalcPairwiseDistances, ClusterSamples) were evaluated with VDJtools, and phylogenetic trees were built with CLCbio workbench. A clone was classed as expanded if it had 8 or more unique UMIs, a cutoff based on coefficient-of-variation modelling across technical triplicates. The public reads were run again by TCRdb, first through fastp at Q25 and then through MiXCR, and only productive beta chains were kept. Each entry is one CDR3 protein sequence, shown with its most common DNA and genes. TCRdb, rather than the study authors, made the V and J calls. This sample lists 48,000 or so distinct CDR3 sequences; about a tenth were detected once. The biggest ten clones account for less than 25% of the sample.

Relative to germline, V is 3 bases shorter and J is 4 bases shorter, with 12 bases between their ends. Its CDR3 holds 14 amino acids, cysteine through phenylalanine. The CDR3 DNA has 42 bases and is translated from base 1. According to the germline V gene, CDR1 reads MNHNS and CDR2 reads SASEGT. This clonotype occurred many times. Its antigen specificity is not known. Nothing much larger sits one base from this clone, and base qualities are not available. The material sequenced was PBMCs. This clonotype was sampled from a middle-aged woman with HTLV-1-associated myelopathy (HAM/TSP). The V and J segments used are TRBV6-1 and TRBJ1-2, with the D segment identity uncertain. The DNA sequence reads TGTGCCAGCAGTGATGGCCCGGAGACCTATGGCTACACCTTC. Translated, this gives CASSDGPETYGYTF.